This T cell receptor beta chain was identified in a study of T cells in Graves' hyperthyroidism and ophthalmopathy. Researchers took RNA transcripts and amplified the TCR beta CDR3 regions from them. The HTBI primer set was used in a first-round RT-PCR of the TCR CDR3. TCRdb analysed the multiplex PCR reads with MiXCR anew, one entry per CDR3 protein. The sample contains approximately 610,000 distinct CDR3 sequences, over 15% of which appear only once. This clonotype was counted ten times or more. The source of this sequence is a young woman with Graves' hyperthyroidism. Sequenced material: blood.

The CDR3 nucleotides read TGTGCCAGCAGTTTATATACAATAACGGGCGACAGGAACACTGAAGCTTTCTTT. Amino acid sequence: CASSLYTITGDRNTEAFF. The rearrangement uses TRBV27 and TRBJ1-1; TRBD1 might be the D (5 bases). Trimming shortened V by 1 base and J by 1 base, and 19 bases separated the two germline ends. Germline V CDR1 and CDR2: MNHEY, SMNVEV (reference sequence). The CDR3 consists of 18 residues.